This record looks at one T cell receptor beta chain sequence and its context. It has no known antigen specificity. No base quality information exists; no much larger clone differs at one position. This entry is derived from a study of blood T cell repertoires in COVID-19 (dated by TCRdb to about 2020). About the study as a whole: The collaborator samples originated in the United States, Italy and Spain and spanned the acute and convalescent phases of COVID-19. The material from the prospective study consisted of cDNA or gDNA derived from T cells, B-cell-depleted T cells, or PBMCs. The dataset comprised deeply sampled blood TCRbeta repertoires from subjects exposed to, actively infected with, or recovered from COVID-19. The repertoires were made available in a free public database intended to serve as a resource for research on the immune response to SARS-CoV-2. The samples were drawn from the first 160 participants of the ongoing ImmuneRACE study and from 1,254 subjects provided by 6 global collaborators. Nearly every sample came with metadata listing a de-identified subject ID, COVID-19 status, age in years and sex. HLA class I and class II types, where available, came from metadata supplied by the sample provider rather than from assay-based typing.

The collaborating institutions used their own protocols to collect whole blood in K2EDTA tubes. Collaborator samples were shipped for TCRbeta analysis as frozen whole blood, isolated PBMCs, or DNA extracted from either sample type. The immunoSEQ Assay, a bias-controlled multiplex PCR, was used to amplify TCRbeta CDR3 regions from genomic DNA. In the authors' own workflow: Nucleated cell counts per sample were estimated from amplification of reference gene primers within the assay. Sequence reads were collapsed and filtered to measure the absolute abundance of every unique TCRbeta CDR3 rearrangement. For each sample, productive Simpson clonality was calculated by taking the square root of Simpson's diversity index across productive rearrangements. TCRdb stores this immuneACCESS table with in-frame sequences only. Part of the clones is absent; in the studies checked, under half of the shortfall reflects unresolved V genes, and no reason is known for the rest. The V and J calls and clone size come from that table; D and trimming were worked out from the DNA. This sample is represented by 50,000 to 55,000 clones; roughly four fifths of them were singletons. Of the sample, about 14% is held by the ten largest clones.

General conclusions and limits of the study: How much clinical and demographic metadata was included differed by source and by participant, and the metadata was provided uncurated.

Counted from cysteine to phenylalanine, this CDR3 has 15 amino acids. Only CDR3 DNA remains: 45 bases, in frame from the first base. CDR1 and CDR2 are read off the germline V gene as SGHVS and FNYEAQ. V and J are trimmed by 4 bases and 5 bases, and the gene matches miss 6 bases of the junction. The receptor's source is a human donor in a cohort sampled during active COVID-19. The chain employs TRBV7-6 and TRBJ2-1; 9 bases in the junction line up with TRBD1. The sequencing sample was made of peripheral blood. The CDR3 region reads CASSSLGTGNNEQFF. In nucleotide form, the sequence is TGTGCCAGCAGCTCCCTTGGGACAGGGAACAATGAGCAGTTCTTC.